A single sample is the source of the 14 T cell receptor beta chains below, sequenced in a study of OX40 agonist ivuxolimab in advanced cancers. Repertoires were generated with immunoSEQ multiplex PCR, while TCRdb's copy carries only in-frame clones and drops some. Of about 55,000 clones in the sample, 88% are singletons; the top ten hold approximately 6.6%. The specimen comprised CD4+ or CD8+ T cells sorted from blood, sampled in a trial of the OX40 agonist ivuxolimab. These receptor sequences come from an adult with an advanced solid tumor such as melanoma, head and neck, liver or kidney cancer.

This clone was detected only once. The chain couples TRBV7-2 to TRBJ2-7; 12 positions agree with TRBD2. Germline trimming cut 7 bases from V and 0 bases from J; bases unmatched to any gene: 4. The CDR3 covers 15 residues. Germline V gene data show CDR1 as SGHTA and CDR2 as FQGNSA. The CDR3 is CASTLAGGNSYEQYF. The CDR3 nucleotides read TGTGCCAGCACCCTAGCGGGAGGGAACTCCTACGAGCAGTACTTC. Complete variable domain (other parts from reference TRBV7-2 and TRBJ2-7): GAGVSQSPSNKVTEKGKDVELRCDPISGHTALYWYRQSLGQGLEFLIYFQGNSAPDKSGLPSDRFSAERTGGSVSTLTIQRTQQEDSAVYLCASTLAGGNSYEQYFGPGTRLTVT.

The rearrangement uses TRBV19 and TRBJ2-7; unclear D gene. Trimming stripped 4 bases from V and 0 bases from J, with 7 bases between. From germline, CDR1 is LNHDA and CDR2 SQIVND (reference sequence). The CDR3 consists of 13 residues. CDR3 bases: TGTGCCAGTAGTAGGACGGTCTCCTACGAGCAGTACTTC. Translating gives CASSRTVSYEQYF.

The rearrangement links TRBV11-2 to TRBJ1-3; 7 bases are a match to TRBD1. The length of the CDR3 is 16 residues. CDR1 is SGHAT, CDR2 FQNNGV, per germline. J gave up 2 bases and V 7 bases, and 11 bases lay outside the gene matches. The CDR3 here is CASTKTEGATGNTIYF. CDR3 sequence (DNA): TGTGCCAGCACCAAAACAGAGGGGGCAACTGGAAACACCATATATTTT.

V and J are TRBV19 and TRBJ2-3, with TRBD1 as a possible D gene (6 bases). Trimming removed 7 bases at V and 2 bases at J, with 13 bases between. Germline values: CDR1 LNHDA, CDR2 SQIVND (reference sequence). This CDR3 is 14 amino acids long. CDR3 residues: CASNRDMYTDTQYF. The CDR3 DNA sequence: TGTGCCAGTAACCGGGACATGTACACAGATACGCAGTATTTT.

This rearrangement joins TRBV7-8 to TRBJ1-2; 7 positions match TRBD1. Germline loops: CDR1 SGHVS, CDR2 FQNEAQ. V lost 1 base and J lost 8; bases outside the gene matches: 10. The CDR3 runs to 15 residues. Written as DNA, the CDR3 is TGTGCCAGCAGCTTAGTGAGACAGGGTTCCGGGGGCTACACCTTC. This encodes CASSLVRQGSGGYTF.

This clone was seen once. The chain uses TRBV27 and TRBJ2-5; possible D gene TRBD1, 5 bases. V lost 3 bases and J lost 0, with 11 bases in between. CDR1 and CDR2 (germline): MNHEY, SMNVEV (reference sequence). The CDR3 spans 15 residues. DNA of the CDR3: TGTGCCAGCAGTTTTGGAGACAGCTACCAAGAGACCCAGTACTTC. Protein product: CASSFGDSYQETQYF.

The CDR3 region is CASTRGSGPNEQFF. The CDR3 bases are TGTGCCAGCACCCGGGGTAGCGGCCCTAATGAGCAGTTCTTC. V usage is TRBV5-4 and J usage is TRBJ2-1; D may be TRBD2 (6 bases). The length of the CDR3 is 14 residues. The V and J ends lost 6 bases and 7 bases respectively, with 17 bases between them. CDR1 and CDR2 (germline): SGHNT, YYREEE (reference sequence).

The chain couples TRBV5-5 to TRBJ2-5; D perhaps matches TRBD2 (6 bases). The CDR3 sequence is 16 residues long. V was pared by 3 bases and J by 0 bases, with 15 bases between. Germline CDR1 SGHKS, CDR2 YYEKEE (reference sequence). The CDR3 DNA reads TGTGCCAGCAGCTGGCGAGGACGGGACTACCAAGAGACCCAGTACTTC. Encoded protein: CASSWRGRDYQETQYF.

The J gene is TRBJ1-1, the V gene TRBV27, with a possible D match to TRBD1 (6 bases). V was pared by 4 bases and J by 0 bases, with 9 bases between. This CDR3 spans 14 amino acids. From germline, CDR1 is MNHEY and CDR2 SMNVEV (reference sequence). CDR3: CASSSYRVNTEAFF. The CDR3 bases are TGTGCCAGCAGTTCCTACAGGGTGAACACTGAAGCTTTCTTT.

The chain couples TRBV7-6 to TRBJ2-3; 7 nucleotides match TRBD2. CDR1 is SGHVS and CDR2 is FNYEAQ in the germline V gene. The V gene end was trimmed by 4 bases and the J gene end by 0 bases; junction bases not matched to a gene: 4. The CDR3 sequence is 15 residues long. CDR3 sequence (DNA): TGTGCCAGCAGCTCCATTAGCGGGAGCACAGATACGCAGTATTTT. Its protein is CASSSISGSTDTQYF.

V is TRBV2 and J is TRBJ2-1; 12 bases line up with TRBD1. This CDR3 has 18 residues. V was clipped by 4 bases and J by 7 bases; unmatched bases: 14. Germline-derived CDR1 and CDR2 are SNHLY and FYNNEI. The CDR3 sequence: CASSGRLTGTGGSNEQFF. The CDR3 nucleotides read TGTGCCAGCAGTGGGAGGCTTACCGGGACAGGGGGCTCAAATGAGCAGTTCTTC.

The rearrangement links TRBV28 to TRBJ2-5; 11 bases match TRBD2. CDR1 MDHEN and CDR2 SYDVKM come from the germline V gene. Trimming at V came to 3 bases and at J to 4 bases, leaving 4 bases not matched to a gene. CDR3 length: 15 amino acids. CDR3 sequence: CASSFIAGGRETQYF. For the CDR3, the DNA is TGTGCCAGCAGTTTTATAGCGGGAGGGCGAGAGACCCAGTACTTC.

Remarks on this clone: The CDR3 does not close with the conserved phenylalanine or tryptophan, likely indicating a read error. The limits of the CDR3 on the DNA are not certain, so only TCRdb's listed CDR3 is given. The chain links TRBV25-1 to TRBJ2-7; the table's TRBD1 call for D was not verified on the DNA. The CDR3 is 10 residues long, ends included. The germline gives CDR1 MGHDK, CDR2 SYGVNS. CDR3 amino acids: CASPSVGSFG.

The chain combines TRBV7-9 with TRBJ1-2; perhaps TRBD1 as D (5 bases). Germline CDR1 reads SEHNR; CDR2 reads FQNEAQ (reference sequence). This CDR3 region has 13 residues. Trimming shortened V by 0 bases and J by 6 bases, and 8 bases separated the two germline ends. The CDR3 DNA reads TGTGCCAGCAGCTTAGCAGGGGAGAATGGCTACACCTTC. It is translated as CASSLAGENGYTF.